This TCR beta chain stems from a study of blood T cell repertoires in COVID-19. Turning to the study itself: Samples of COVID-19 (acute and convalescent) were obtained from the United States, Italy and Spain. PBMCs, B-cell-depleted T cells, or T cells provided the cDNA or gDNA that made up the material.

This CDR3 comprises 19 residues. The trim removed 2 bases at V and 2 bases at J, leaving 14 bases unmatched. Germline lookup yields CDR1 MNHEY and CDR2 SVGEGT. As originally analysed: Reference gene primers were amplified, and this amplification served to estimate nucleated cell counts. This table comes from immunoSEQ multiplex PCR, and its TCRdb copy is limited to in-frame clones, with some not included. Clone size and the V and J calls come from that table; the DNA yielded D and trimming. The table has about 380,000 clones, about 90% seen once. The sequenced material came from peripheral blood. The chain is built from TRBV6-2 or TRBV6-3 and TRBJ1-5; 8 nucleotides match TRBD1. The receptor was derived from a man aged 40-50 years with acute or convalescent COVID-19. The CDR3 nucleotides are TGTGCCAGCAGTTACCCTCGGACAGGGACGGTCCAAGGCAATCAGCCCCAGCATTTT. Its translation is CASSYPRTGTVQGNQPQHF.